A selection of T cell receptor beta chains follows, all from one sample in a study of T-cell memory formation after mild COVID-19. TCRdb reanalysed the 5' RACE reads using MiXCR and keeps one entry per CDR3 protein. The table lists more than 400,000 distinct CDR3 sequences, roughly 18% of them singletons, with 9% to 15% in the top ten. The sequencing input was PBMCs or a T cell subset sorted from them (not recorded which). These TCRs come from an adult woman who had mild COVID-19 (a few samples of this study predate the infection). Cell type and time point are not known. The CDR3 runs from the conserved cysteine through the conserved F or W. Each record gives: J gene, V gene, clone size, D gene, CDR3 protein, CDR3 DNA. D genes are given only for firm matches. A clone size is listed for some rows: how often the clone was seen (once, few, many), or a class if it is expanded.

>TRBJ1-6|TRBV2|NA|NA
CASSERRLLLAPLHF
TGTGCCAGCAGTGAAAGGCGACTCCTTCTGGCACCCCTCCACTTT
>TRBJ1-5|TRBV7-9|few|NA
CASSQSGQPQHF
TGTGCCAGCAGCCAGTCCGGTCAGCCCCAGCATTTT
>TRBJ2-3|TRBV11-2|many|NA
CASSLVPPGEGATDTQYF
TGTGCCAGCAGCTTAGTCCCACCGGGGGAGGGGGCCACAGATACGCAGTATTTT
>TRBJ1-1|TRBV10-3|NA|NA
CAISDPSKGTGTEAFF
TGTGCCATCAGTGACCCCTCTAAGGGAACGGGGACTGAAGCTTTCTTT
>TRBJ1-2|TRBV6-1|NA|TRBD1
CASSFDRAFGYTF
TGTGCCAGCAGCTTCGACAGGGCGTTTGGCTACACCTTC
>TRBJ1-1|TRBV20-1|NA|NA
CSARDRITAWKEAFF
TGCAGTGCTAGAGATCGGATTACTGCGTGGAAGGAAGCTTTCTTT
>TRBJ2-6|TRBV20-1|NA|NA
CSARSTGLTGSGANVLTF
TGCAGTGCTAGATCCACAGGTTTAACGGGCTCTGGGGCCAACGTCCTGACTTTC
>TRBJ2-7|TRBV7-2|many|NA
CASSYTGAAYEQYF
TGTGCCAGCAGCTACACCGGGGCCGCCTACGAGCAGTACTTC
>TRBJ1-1|TRBV6-1|few|NA
CASSEFAGLNTEAFF
TGTGCCAGCAGTGAATTCGCAGGGTTGAACACTGAAGCTTTCTTT
>TRBJ2-7|TRBV4-3|NA|TRBD2
CASSQDIGTSTYEQYF
TGCGCCAGCAGCCAAGATATCGGGACTAGCACCTACGAGCAGTACTTC
>TRBJ1-1|TRBV5-1|NA|NA
CASSLVGNVPNTEAFF
TGCGCCAGCAGCTTGGTTGGGAACGTACCGAACACTGAAGCTTTCTTT
>TRBJ1-5|TRBV4-1|few|NA
CASSQVRNSNQPQHF
TGCGCCAGCAGCCAAGTCAGAAATAGCAATCAGCCCCAGCATTTT
>TRBJ2-7|TRBV12-3/TRBV12-4|few|NA
CASSFIGASYEQYF
TGTGCCAGCAGTTTCATAGGGGCGTCCTACGAGCAGTACTTC
>TRBJ1-5|TRBV6-2/TRBV6-3|NA|NA
CASSYSSVGPQHF
TGTGCCAGCAGTTACTCCTCGGTGGGGCCCCAGCATTTT
>TRBJ2-5|TRBV2|NA|TRBD1
CASSQTPGQGETQYF
TGTGCCAGCAGTCAAACCCCGGGACAGGGAGAGACCCAGTACTTC
>TRBJ1-4|TRBV6-8|few|NA
CASRPTGASNEKLFF
TGTGCCAGCAGACCCACCGGGGCCAGTAATGAAAAACTGTTTTTT
>TRBJ2-7|TRBV5-1|NA|TRBD1
CASSLASQGAYEQYF
TGCGCCAGCAGCTTGGCGTCACAGGGGGCCTACGAGCAGTACTTC
>TRBJ1-2|TRBV29-1|NA|NA
CSVEDRDRNYGYTF
TGCAGCGTTGAAGACAGGGACCGAAACTATGGCTACACCTTC
>TRBJ2-3|TRBV12-3/TRBV12-4|few|NA
CASSFGRTDTQYF
TGTGCCAGCAGTTTCGGGCGCACAGATACGCAGTATTTT
>TRBJ2-7|TRBV20-1|NA|TRBD1
CSAPGQGAYEQYF
TGCAGTGCTCCCGGACAGGGGGCCTACGAGCAGTACTTC
>TRBJ2-1|TRBV5-1|NA|TRBD2
CASSPRTSLDEQFF
TGCGCCAGCAGCCCCCGGACTAGTTTGGATGAGCAGTTCTTC
>TRBJ1-2|TRBV10-3|NA|NA
CAIRESRTVGGYTF
TGTGCCATCAGAGAATCAAGGACAGTTGGAGGCTACACCTTC
>TRBJ2-5|TRBV29-1|few|NA
CSAPLGETQYF
TGCAGCGCCCCTCTAGGAGAGACCCAGTACTTC
>TRBJ2-2|TRBV20-1|NA|TRBD2
CSARDVSGAGANTGELFF
TGCAGTGCTAGAGATGTTAGTGGTGCGGGGGCGAACACCGGGGAGCTGTTTTTT
>TRBJ2-7|TRBV27|many|NA
CASSTRSGEQYF
TGTGCCAGCAGTACGCGGAGTGGCGAGCAGTACTTC
>TRBJ1-1|TRBV5-1|few|NA
CASSGSDGTQVLNTEAFF
TGCGCCAGCAGCGGATCCGATGGGACTCAAGTTTTGAACACTGAAGCTTTCTTT
>TRBJ1-1|TRBV24-1|few|NA
CATSDGVLNTEAFF
TGTGCCACCAGTGATGGCGTCTTAAACACTGAAGCTTTCTTT
>TRBJ2-5|TRBV27|NA|NA
CASSPGIGIEETQYF
TGTGCCAGCAGTCCTGGGATTGGAATAGAAGAGACCCAGTACTTC
>TRBJ2-3|TRBV12-3/TRBV12-4|NA|NA
CASSYYQRDTQYF
TGTGCCAGCAGCTACTACCAGCGGGATACGCAGTATTTT
>TRBJ2-1|TRBV20-1|NA|TRBD2
CSARKTSGNQDEQFF
TGCAGTGCTCGAAAAACTAGCGGGAATCAGGATGAGCAGTTCTTC
>TRBJ2-5|TRBV20-1|NA|NA
CSARYSSSQETQYF
TGCAGTGCCCGTTATAGTTCCTCCCAAGAGACCCAGTACTTC
>TRBJ2-3|TRBV7-3|few|NA
CASSLSGEDTQYF
TGTGCCAGCAGCTTATCGGGGGAAGATACGCAGTATTTT
>TRBJ2-5|TRBV5-6|NA|NA
CASTLPHRRETQYF
TGTGCCAGCACTCTTCCCCACAGAAGAGAGACCCAGTACTTC
>TRBJ1-2|TRBV12-3/TRBV12-4|many|NA
CASSFASAGGYTF
TGTGCCAGCAGTTTCGCATCTGCGGGTGGCTACACCTTC
>TRBJ2-2|TRBV12-3/TRBV12-4|many|NA
CASSRQSPGELFF
TGTGCCAGCAGTAGACAGTCCCCCGGGGAGCTGTTTTTT
>TRBJ2-4|TRBV28|NA|TRBD1
CASSWGRGRLNIQYF
TGTGCCAGCAGTTGGGGCAGGGGGCGCCTGAACATTCAGTACTTC
>TRBJ2-3|TRBV7-3|few|TRBD1
CASSQTGGNTDTQYF
TGTGCCAGCAGCCAGACAGGGGGGAACACAGATACGCAGTATTTT
>TRBJ1-1|TRBV3-1|NA|TRBD1
CASSPQTGRVTEAFF
TGTGCCAGCAGCCCTCAGACAGGGAGGGTCACTGAAGCTTTCTTT
>TRBJ1-1|TRBV5-6|many|NA
CASSPLRGMNTEAFF
TGTGCCAGCAGCCCTCTTAGGGGAATGAACACTGAAGCTTTCTTT
>TRBJ1-6|TRBV5-5|few|TRBD1
CASSLSGQGLSPLHF
TGTGCCAGCAGCTTGTCGGGACAGGGCCTTTCACCCCTCCACTTT
>TRBJ2-5|TRBV9|few|TRBD2
CASSVPGLAGGRGETQYF
TGTGCCAGCAGCGTCCCCGGGTTAGCGGGAGGGAGGGGAGAGACCCAGTACTTC
>TRBJ2-1|TRBV20-1|few|NA
CSALQDIIYNEQFF
TGCAGTGCTTTACAGGATATTATATACAATGAGCAGTTCTTC
>TRBJ1-2|TRBV18|NA|TRBD1
CASSQGQGAGANYGYTF
TGTGCCAGCTCACAGGGACAGGGGGCTGGAGCTAACTATGGCTACACCTTC
>TRBJ2-7|TRBV6-6|NA|TRBD2
CASIGRGYEQYF
TGTGCCAGCATCGGGCGGGGGTACGAGCAGTACTTC
>TRBJ1-1|TRBV7-2|NA|NA
CASSLRVQGNTEAFF
TGTGCCAGCAGCTTAAGGGTACAGGGGAACACTGAAGCTTTCTTT
>TRBJ2-3|TRBV7-2|few|TRBD1
CASSLASRTGSTDTQYF
TGTGCCAGCAGCTTAGCGAGTAGGACAGGGAGCACAGATACGCAGTATTTT
>TRBJ2-3|TRBV6-1|NA|TRBD2
CASSEPSGGGTDTQYF
TGTGCCAGCAGTGAACCTAGCGGGGGGGGAACAGATACGCAGTATTTT
>TRBJ1-1|TRBV18|NA|NA
CASSGGAGLNTEAFF
TGTGCCAGCTCAGGTGGGGCCGGCCTAAACACTGAAGCTTTCTTT
>TRBJ1-1|TRBV7-2|NA|TRBD1
CASSLAPGQGSEAFF
TGTGCCAGCAGCTTAGCCCCGGGACAGGGTTCAGAAGCTTTCTTT
>TRBJ1-1|TRBV5-1|NA|NA
CASSLDRGMNTEAFF
TGCGCCAGCAGCTTGGATCGGGGGATGAACACTGAAGCTTTCTTT
>TRBJ1-6|TRBV27|few|TRBD1
CASRGQGQRSPLHF
TGTGCCAGCAGAGGACAGGGGCAACGTTCACCCCTCCACTTT
>TRBJ2-7|TRBV4-2|few|TRBD2
CASSQDRVLSGGGHYEQYF
TGTGCCAGCAGCCAAGATCGGGTTTTAAGCGGGGGCGGTCACTACGAGCAGTACTTC